This TCR beta chain was identified during a study of blood T cell repertoires in COVID-19. Study-level information: Acute and convalescent COVID-19 samples came from the United States, Italy and Spain. PBMCs, B-cell-depleted T cells, or T cells were the source of the cDNA or gDNA that made up the material.

The Seattle patients joined while their infection was active and were tracked longitudinally afterward. This clone was seen a few times. In the original workflow: Reference gene primer amplification in the assay estimated nucleated cell counts. TCRdb keeps only in-frame clones here, not all; method: immunoSEQ multiplex PCR. That table supplies the V and J calls and clone size; D and trimming were determined from the DNA. The sample lists 300,000 to 350,000 clones, 75% to 95% seen once, with 6.5% to 8% in the top ten. CDR1 and CDR2 from the germline V gene are LGHNA and YSLEER. This CDR3 spans 11 amino acids. V was pared by 5 bases and J by 11 bases, with 12 bases between.

V gene TRBV4-3 combines with J gene TRBJ1-1, with D possibly matching TRBD1 (5 bases). This receptor was taken from a woman younger than 45 with COVID-19, enrolled during active disease. The sequencing sample was made of peripheral blood. This chain's CDR3 is CASSTQGTAFF. The CDR3 nucleotides are TGCGCCAGCAGCACCCAGGGTACGGCTTTCTTT.